The 19 T cell receptor beta chains below come from one sample, sequenced in a study of cytomegalovirus exposure and HLA in healthy donors. PCR employed 60 Vbeta and 13 Jbeta primers. Sequencing was performed with immunoSEQ multiplex PCR; in TCRdb, only in-frame clones are kept and a portion is missing. Altogether around 100,000 clones are present, about 77% being singletons, with the ten largest covering around 5.8%. The source material was PBMCs. These receptors came from a woman aged 25 to 39 in good health and CMV-seropositive.

The count of this clone is one. The chain carries TRBV5-5 and TRBJ2-7, with TRBD1 identical over 8 bases. J was trimmed by 7 bases and V by 2 bases; bases with no gene match: 8. CDR1 is SGHKS, CDR2 YYEKEE, per germline (reference sequence). CDR3 length equals 14 residues. CDR3 sequence reads: CASSFETGAREQYF. The DNA for the CDR3 is TGTGCCAGCAGCTTTGAGACAGGGGCGCGGGAGCAGTACTTC.

The chain carries TRBV27 and TRBJ1-3, with D tentatively TRBD1 (6 bases). The V end lost 2 bases, the J end lost 0 bases, and 8 bases lay between the germline ends. The CDR3 spans 15 residues. Germline CDR1 MNHEY, CDR2 SMNVEV (reference sequence). CDR3 residues: CASSLTGSSGNTIYF. CDR3 DNA: TGTGCCAGCAGTTTAACAGGGAGCTCTGGAAACACCATATATTTT.

J is TRBJ1-1 and V is TRBV7-6, with no clear D. From germline, CDR1 is SGHVS and CDR2 FNYEAQ. The CDR3 length is 13 residues. The ends were cut back, 2 bases at V and 3 bases at J, with 7 bases in the middle. The CDR3 DNA sequence: TGTGCCAGCAGCTTATTCGGAGACACTGAAGCTTTCTTT. The encoded protein is CASSLFGDTEAFF.

CDR3 nucleotides: TGCGCCAGCAGCACCCAGGACAGGGTTGAAGCTTTCTTT. This sequence encodes CASSTQDRVEAFF. The rearrangement joins TRBV5-1 to TRBJ1-1, with 8 bases lining up with TRBD1. Trimming took 4 bases from V and 7 from J; bases not matched to a gene: 6. The germline V gene encodes CDR1 SGHRS and CDR2 YFSETQ. The CDR3 has 13 residues. Filled out from reference TRBV5-1 and TRBJ1-1, the complete variable domain reads KAGVTQTPRYLIKTRGQQVTLSCSPISGHRSVSWYQQTPGQGLQFLFEYFSETQRNKGNFPGRFSGRQFSNSRSEMNVSTLELGDSALYLCASSTQDRVEAFFGQGTRLTVV.

The genes are TRBV19 and TRBJ1-2; D might be TRBD1 (5 bases). The V end lost 5 bases, the J end lost 8 bases, and 18 bases lay between the germline ends. Germline V CDR1 and CDR2: LNHDA, SQIVND (reference sequence). This CDR3 comprises 14 residues. CDR3 in amino acids: CASSGTSGVGGYTF. The CDR3, as DNA: TGTGCCAGTAGTGGGACGTCGGGAGTAGGGGGCTACACCTTC.

This clone turned up a few times. CDR3 in amino acids: CASSLNQGGREAFF. Here the CDR3 DNA reads TGCGCCAGCAGCTTGAACCAGGGTGGTCGTGAGGCTTTCTTT. J is TRBJ1-1 and V is TRBV5-1, with D tentatively TRBD1 (5 bases). Germline CDR1 is SGHRS and CDR2 is YFSETQ. The V end was cut by 1 base, the J end by 11 bases, with 18 bases between. The CDR3 sequence is 14 residues long.

The rearrangement uses TRBV25-1 and TRBJ1-5; D is ambiguous. CDR3 length: 13 amino acids. Germline V gives CDR1 MGHDK, CDR2 SYGVNS. The V gene lost 6 bases and the J gene lost 4 bases, with 10 bases spanning the gap. In nucleotides, the CDR3 is TGTGCCAGCAGCCCAGGTTATAATCAGCCCCAGCATTTT. The encoded protein is CASSPGYNQPQHF. Looking up the rest from reference TRBV25-1 and TRBJ1-5 gives the full variable domain: EADIYQTPRYLVIGTGKKITLECSQTMGHDKMYWYQQDPGMELHLIHYSYGVNSTEKGDLSSESTVSRIRTEHFPLTLESARPSHTSQYLCASSPGYNQPQHFGDGTRLSIL.

A note on this clone: A junction end diverges from the germline sequence, so it may reflect a read error. V and J are TRBV13 and TRBJ1-2; D gene uncertain. This CDR3 is built from 14 residues. CDR1 is PRHDT and CDR2 is FYEKMQ in the germline V gene (reference sequence). CDR3 sequence (DNA): TGTGCCAGCAGCCTAGGGTCTGGCGGCTATGGCTACACCTTC. Translated: CASSLGSGGYGYTF. The whole variable domain, remainder taken from reference TRBV13 and TRBJ1-2, is AAGVIQSPRHLIKEKRETATLKCYPIPRHDTVYWYQQGPGQDPQFLISFYEKMQSDKGSIPDRFSAQQFSDYHSELNMSSLELGDSALYFCASSLGSGGYGYTFGSGTRLTVV.

The chain has TRBV10-1 and TRBJ1-2; unclear D gene. The CDR3 is made up of 14 amino acids. Trimming left V 5 bases short and J 3 bases short, with 13 bases between. Germline V gene sequence: CDR1 WNHNN, CDR2 SYGVQD (reference sequence). The CDR3 DNA sequence: TGCGCCAGCAGTATAGACTTAGTATACTATGGCTACACCTTC. It translates to CASSIDLVYYGYTF.

The chain employs TRBV9 and TRBJ2-3, with 7 bases fitting TRBD2. CDR1 and CDR2 from the germline V gene are SGDLS and YYNGEE. The CDR3 is made up of 14 amino acids. V dropped 0 bases and J dropped 4; count of bases not matched to a gene: 2. The CDR3 sequence is CASSVGGGADTQYF. The DNA of the CDR3 is TGTGCCAGCAGCGTAGGGGGGGGAGCAGATACGCAGTATTTT.

This clone was seen a handful of times. The V and J genes are TRBV19 and TRBJ2-7, with 11 bases fitting TRBD2. Trimming took 6 bases from V and 6 from J; bases not matched to a gene: 13. This CDR3 has 16 residues. Germline CDR1 is LNHDA and CDR2 is SQIVND (reference sequence). CDR3 loop: CASSTLSTSGSTEQYF. The CDR3 coding sequence is TGTGCCAGTAGCACCTTGTCAACTAGCGGGAGTACCGAGCAGTACTTC.

This clone was picked up a small number of times. V and J are TRBV6-1 and TRBJ1-6; TRBD1 matches 9 bases. Germline lookup yields CDR1 MNHNS and CDR2 SASEGT. The CDR3 is 14 residues long. V was clipped by 5 bases and J by 8 bases; unmatched bases: 4. CDR3 DNA sequence: TGTGCCAGCAGTACCGGGACAGGGTATTCACCCCTCCACTTT. Its protein is CASSTGTGYSPLHF.

As to this clone: The junction and the germline gene differ at one end; a read error may be behind it. The V and J genes are TRBV6-5 and TRBJ1-1, with D possibly matching TRBD1 (6 bases). This CDR3 has 16 amino acids. Looked up from germline, CDR1 is MNHEY and CDR2 is SVGAGI. CDR3: CASNYGQGPMNTEAFF. Written as DNA, the CDR3 is TGTGCCAGCAATTACGGGCAGGGGCCCATGAACACTGAAGCTTTCTTT.

In this sample, this clone turned up once. V gene TRBV27 combines with J gene TRBJ1-5, with 7 bases that match TRBD1. CDR1 and CDR2 (germline): MNHEY, SMNVEV (reference sequence). The CDR3 is made up of 16 amino acids. With V trimmed by 3 bases and J by 2 bases, 7 bases remained unmatched. DNA of the CDR3: TGTGCCAGCAGTTTTTTAGGGGGCGCGGGCAATCAGCCCCAGCATTTT. Its translation is CASSFLGGAGNQPQHF.

V is TRBV7-9 and J is TRBJ1-6; possible D gene TRBD1, 6 bases. Trimming cost V 1 base and J 10 bases, with 11 bases left between them. CDR3 length equals 14 residues. The germline V gene encodes CDR1 SEHNR and CDR2 FQNEAQ (reference sequence). The DNA of the CDR3 is TGTGCCAGCAGCTTAGACAGGGACGGATCACCCCTCCACTTT. Protein: CASSLDRDGSPLHF. Full variable domain (missing parts from reference TRBV7-9 and TRBJ1-6): DTGVSQNPRHKITKRGQNVTFRCDPISEHNRLYWYRQTLGQGPEFLTYFQNEAQLEKSRLLSDRFSAERPKGSFSTLEIQRTEQGDSAMYLCASSLDRDGSPLHFGNGTRLTVT.

The V call is TRBV4-1, the J call TRBJ1-1, with TRBD1 as a possible D gene (5 bases). The germline CDR1 and CDR2 sequences are MGHRA and YSYEKL. Trimming removed 1 base from V and 11 bases from J, with 14 bases in between. This CDR3 comprises 13 residues. CDR3 region: CASSQVDGGLAFF. The DNA of the CDR3 is TGCGCCAGCAGCCAAGTGGACGGGGGACTCGCTTTCTTT.

This chain joins TRBV19 and TRBJ2-5; tentative D call: TRBD1 (5 bases). Trimming shortened V by 11 bases and J by 2 bases, and 12 bases separated the two germline ends. In germline, CDR1 is LNHDA, CDR2 SQIVND (reference sequence). CDR3 length equals 12 residues. CDR3 loop: CACGHLQETQYF. In nucleotides, the CDR3 is TGTGCCTGTGGACATTTACAAGAGACCCAGTACTTC.

The chain is built from TRBV7-2 and TRBJ2-1; weak D call: TRBD1 (5 bases). Germline V CDR1 and CDR2: SGHTA, FQGNSA. This CDR3 has 13 amino acids. The V end was cut by 5 bases, the J end by 5 bases, with 10 bases between. This CDR3 is CASSLGHNNEQFF. CDR3 bases: TGTGCCAGCAGCCTCGGACATAACAATGAGCAGTTCTTC.

This chain joins TRBV11-3 and TRBJ2-7, with D perhaps matching TRBD2 (5 bases). The CDR3 runs 16 residues. V lost 5 bases and J 4 bases, leaving 21 bases between the germline ends. Germline lookup yields CDR1 SGHNT and CDR2 YENEEA. The CDR3 nucleotides read TGTGCCAGCAGCGCCTCACTAGGATCGGATTCTTACGAGCAGTACTTC. Amino acids: CASSASLGSDSYEQYF.